Below, one TCR beta chain is given with its context. Its antigen is currently unknown. This sample stems from a study of Ad26.COV2.S vaccination and SARS-CoV-2 variants. The wider study: Enrolled in COV1001, the donor was in the Ad26.COV2.S trial arm, which received the vaccine. Once, or twice with 56 days between doses, Ad26.COV2.S was given intramuscularly. Points from the study as a whole: For non-spike TCRs, breadth in vaccine recipients resembled that in placebo recipients.

The CDR3 loop spans 15 amino acids. V lost 5 bases, J lost 3 bases, and 8 bases stayed unmatched. Germline values: CDR1 LNHDA, CDR2 SQIVND (reference sequence). The treatment was: 15 to 20 received Ad26.COV2.S at low or high dose, single or two shots; 5 received placebo; per-sample allocation not given. The investigators took samples on day 63 after the first vaccine or placebo injection. Profiled with immunoSEQ multiplex PCR; TCRdb holds only in-frame clones, not every one. Here the sample spans approximately 460,000 clones, roughly nine tenths being singletons. The sequence was obtained from a person between 18 and 65 years old who received the Ad26.COV2.S COVID-19 vaccine or a placebo. The chain combines TRBV19 with TRBJ2-7, with 9 nucleotides matching TRBD1. Sequenced material: peripheral blood, taken in a trial of Ad26.COV2.S vaccine versus placebo. Written as DNA, the CDR3 is TGTGCCAGTAGTTCCCGGACAGGGGCGGGCTACGAGCAGTACTTC. It yields the protein CASSSRTGAGYEQYF. The complete variable domain, with remaining parts taken from reference TRBV19 and TRBJ2-7, reads DGGITQSPKYLFRKEGQNVTLSCEQNLNHDAMYWYRQDPGQGLRLIYYSQIVNDFQKGDIAEGYSVSREKKESFPLTVTSAQKNPTAFYLCASSSRTGAGYEQYFGPGTRLTVT.